This T cell receptor (beta chain) was found in a study of shared clonotypes between healthy human individuals (dated by TCRdb to between 2020 and 2021). Background on the whole study: The cohort comprised a couple of women and three men aged 18 to 49 years. Leukapheresis yielded between about 0.85 and 10 billion PBMCs per donor. The study deeply sequenced blood TCR repertoires of about 5 healthy adults to estimate repertoire size and the extent of clonotype sharing between individuals. For each donor, CD4 naive and CD4 memory were each run on three plates, CD8 naive on two plates, and CD8 memory on one plate. To increase sequencing depth and limit assay-specific biases, TCR repertoire library preparation and sequencing were carried out by different laboratories using diverse techniques.

Using the deep immunoSEQ assay, TCR CDR3 regions were amplified from genomic DNA by multiplex PCR. Extracted genomic DNA from each cell subset was distributed evenly across all wells of several immunoSEQ 96-well plates, and each plate was treated as a replicate. For sorted subsets, each replicate PCR was loaded with about 0.2 ug genomic DNA, equivalent to some 31,000 T cell genomes. Purified libraries were quantified with a Qubit 3.0 fluorometer, sized on a Bioanalyzer 2100, and re-quantified with the KAPA Library Quantification kit. Each immunoSEQ 96-well plate was sequenced on its own single-read 150-cycle Illumina NextSeq 550 flow cell. In the authors' own workflow: Because the immunoSEQ output held only junctional sequences and lacked quality scores, the filtering could not match the filtering applied to full-length reads. To assign V/J genes and CDR3, sequences were annotated using PyIR, a Python wrapper for IgBLAST v1.9, with IMGT germline references. Reads were removed for weak V/J assignments (E-value above 1e-6), missing CDR3, stop codons, out-of-frame junctions, or ambiguous translated residues. A V3J clonotype was defined by an identical inferred V gene, J gene, and CDR3 amino acid sequence. The percentage overlap between two repertoires was calculated by dividing the number of shared unique clonotypes by the size of the smaller repertoire. Richness of each repertoire was evaluated using RTK rarefaction, the Chao1 estimator, and Recon v2.1 estimates of unobserved clonotypes. OLGA was used to compute generation probabilities for all TCRbeta clonotypes that the gDNA method yielded from a handful of donors. Drawn from immuneACCESS, this table holds only the in-frame rearrangements with V and J called that TCRdb kept. Clones are partly lost; checked studies trace under half to an unresolved V gene and leave the rest unexplained. The V and J calls and clone size were taken over from that table, and D and trimming were inferred from the DNA. This sample gives a few million clones in total; 90% to 95% of them show up just once. Jointly, the top ten make up 0.39% of the sample.

The V and J ends are trimmed by 0 bases and 7 bases, leaving 13 bases between them. From its cysteine to its phenylalanine, the CDR3 spans 15 amino acids. Only the CDR3 region is kept as DNA, spanning 45 bases read in frame from base 1. The germline V gene encodes CDR1 SNHLY and CDR2 FYNNEI. Regarding this clone: The antigen it binds to is not known. No much larger clone exists at a distance of one base, and base qualities are not known.

What the work shows at the level of the full study, not this receptor alone: Across a handful of donors, approximately 4.6% of naive CD4, roughly 3.5% of naive CD8, about 2.3% of memory CD4, and about 0.4% of memory CD8 clonotypes were shared. Larger estimated clonotype richness was generally found for naive subsets than for memory subsets. Compared with non-shared clonotypes, clonotypes shared by all four sorted-subset donors had higher generation probabilities. Sampling was restricted to blood, and TCR repertoires in tissues likely differ from the TCR repertoires found in blood. The genetic and exposure-history diversity represented was limited by the small number of donors. Incomplete sequencing was indicated by rarefaction of sorted-subset datasets, despite the large sequencing depth. Pairwise subsampling led to the expectation that sequencing depth would affect the degree of clonotype sharing among donors.

The donors were healthy, HIV-negative adults who had no recently reported acute infections or vaccinations. Every donor was a Caucasian adult living in Nashville, Tennessee, USA. CD4+ T cells were enriched by magnetic negative selection, after which naive cells were positively selected on CD45RA and the negative fraction was taken as the memory subset. Blood was obtained by leukapheresis, after which PBMCs were separated by Ficoll-Histopaque density gradient centrifugation and cryopreserved in liquid nitrogen vapor phase. Purity and quantity of every magnetically sorted T cell population were checked by analytical flow cytometry. From each sorted fraction, genomic DNA was isolated and quantified by UV absorbance on a Nanodrop 2000c.

The sample taken for sequencing was naive CD4+ T cells from PBMCs. The intended sense of this specimen's cell subset or site label: CD45RA+ positively selected. This receptor was taken from a young man in good health. Some clones in this sample may be carry-over from other donors' samples. The chain is encoded by TRBV2 joined to TRBJ1-5; the D gene is not confidently resolved. In nucleotide form, the sequence is TGTGCCAGCAGTGAAGCGTCCAGGCGGAACCAGCCCCAGCATTTT. The translation is CASSEASRRNQPQHF.